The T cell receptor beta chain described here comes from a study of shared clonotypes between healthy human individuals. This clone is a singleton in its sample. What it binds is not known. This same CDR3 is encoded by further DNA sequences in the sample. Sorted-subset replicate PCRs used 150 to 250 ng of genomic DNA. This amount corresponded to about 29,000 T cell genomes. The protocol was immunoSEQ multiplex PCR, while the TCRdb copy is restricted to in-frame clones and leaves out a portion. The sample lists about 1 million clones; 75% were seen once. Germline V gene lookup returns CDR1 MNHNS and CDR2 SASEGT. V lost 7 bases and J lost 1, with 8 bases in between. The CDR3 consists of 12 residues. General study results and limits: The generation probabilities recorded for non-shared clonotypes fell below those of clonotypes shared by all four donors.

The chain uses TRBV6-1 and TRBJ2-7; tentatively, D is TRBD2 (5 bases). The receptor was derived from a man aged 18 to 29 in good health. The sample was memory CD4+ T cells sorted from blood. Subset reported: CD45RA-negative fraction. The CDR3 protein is CASNRGSYEQYF. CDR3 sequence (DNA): TGTGCCAGCAATCGGGGATCCTACGAGCAGTACTTC.